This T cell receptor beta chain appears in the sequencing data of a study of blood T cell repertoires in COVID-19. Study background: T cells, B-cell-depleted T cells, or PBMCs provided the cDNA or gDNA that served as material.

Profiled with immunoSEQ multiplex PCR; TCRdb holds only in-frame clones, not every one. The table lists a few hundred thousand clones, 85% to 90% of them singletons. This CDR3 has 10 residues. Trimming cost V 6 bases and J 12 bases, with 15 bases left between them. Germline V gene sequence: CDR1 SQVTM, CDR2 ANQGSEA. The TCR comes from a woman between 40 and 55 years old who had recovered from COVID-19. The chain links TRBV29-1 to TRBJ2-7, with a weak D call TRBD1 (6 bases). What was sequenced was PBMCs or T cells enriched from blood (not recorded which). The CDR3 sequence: CSVIKQGSYF. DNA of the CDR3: TGCAGCGTAATTAAACAGGGTTCGTACTTC.